The rows below give T cell receptor beta chains drawn from one sample of a study of PD-L1 blockade in urothelial cancer. Some clones are missing from TCRdb's copy, which holds only in-frame ones; the method was immunoSEQ multiplex PCR. The sample carries about 38,000 clones, 75% to 90% recorded once. The input for sequencing was PBMCs, taken around atezolizumab (anti-PD-L1) treatment. Receptor source: a man aged 60 to 69 with urothelial cancer. CDR3s include the opening cysteine and the closing phenylalanine or tryptophan. Each record gives: V gene, clone size, D gene, J gene, CDR3 protein, CDR3 DNA. A D gene is named only where the DNA matches it firmly. Clone size is shown for a subset of rows, as once, few, many or a class of expanded clone.

V gene: TRBV7-8; clone size: -; D gene: TRBD1; J gene: TRBJ2-5; CDR3 protein: CASILDRRETQYF; CDR3 DNA: TGTGCCAGCATCTTGGACAGGAGGGAGACCCAGTACTTC
V gene: TRBV28; clone size: -; D gene: -; J gene: TRBJ2-7; CDR3 protein: CASSFGSMSEQYF; CDR3 DNA: TGTGCCAGCAGTTTTGGTTCGATGAGCGAGCAGTACTTC
V gene: TRBV18; clone size: -; D gene: TRBD2; J gene: TRBJ2-1; CDR3 protein: CASSLQLAGDYNEQFF; CDR3 DNA: TGTGCCAGCTCACTACAACTAGCGGGAGACTACAATGAGCAGTTCTTC
V gene: TRBV27; clone size: once; D gene: TRBD1; J gene: TRBJ2-1; CDR3 protein: CASSPRTGFDNEQFF; CDR3 DNA: TGTGCCAGCAGTCCCCGGACAGGGTTTGACAATGAGCAGTTCTTC
V gene: TRBV7-2; clone size: -; D gene: -; J gene: TRBJ2-7; CDR3 protein: CASRDPNRLYEQYF; CDR3 DNA: TGTGCCAGCAGAGACCCGAACAGGTTGTACGAGCAGTACTTC
V gene: TRBV30; clone size: -; D gene: -; J gene: TRBJ2-5; CDR3 protein: CASYHKRTTQETQYF; CDR3 DNA: TGTGCCTCATACCACAAAAGGACAACACAAGAGACCCAGTACTTC
V gene: TRBV7-9; clone size: -; D gene: -; J gene: TRBJ1-2; CDR3 protein: CASSQGANYGYTF; CDR3 DNA: TGTGCCAGCAGCCAAGGGGCCAACTATGGCTACACCTTC
V gene: TRBV18; clone size: -; D gene: -; J gene: TRBJ2-7; CDR3 protein: CASTNYSSLYYEQYF; CDR3 DNA: TGTGCCAGCACCAACTATAGCAGTCTATACTACGAGCAGTACTTC
V gene: TRBV2; clone size: -; D gene: TRBD1; J gene: TRBJ1-5; CDR3 protein: CASGTDAQPQHF; CDR3 DNA: TGTGCCAGCGGGACAGACGCTCAGCCCCAGCATTTT
V gene: TRBV18; clone size: -; D gene: -; J gene: TRBJ2-4; CDR3 protein: CASSPYGQGNNIQYF; CDR3 DNA: TGTGCCAGCTCACCATACGGTCAGGGGAATAACATTCAGTACTTC
V gene: TRBV5-4; clone size: -; D gene: TRBD1; J gene: TRBJ1-4; CDR3 protein: CASSFGQGAPREKLFF; CDR3 DNA: TGTGCCAGCAGCTTTGGACAGGGGGCGCCGCGGGAAAAACTGTTTTTT
V gene: TRBV18; clone size: -; D gene: TRBD1; J gene: TRBJ2-7; CDR3 protein: CASSPQTGGGYEQYF; CDR3 DNA: TGTGCCAGCTCACCACAGACAGGGGGCGGGTACGAGCAGTACTTC
V gene: TRBV19; clone size: -; D gene: -; J gene: TRBJ1-5; CDR3 protein: CATEVGGSNQPQHF; CDR3 DNA: TGTGCCACCGAGGTCGGGGGTAGCAATCAGCCCCAGCATTTT
V gene: TRBV28; clone size: -; D gene: -; J gene: TRBJ1-2; CDR3 protein: CASGQQNYGYTF; CDR3 DNA: TGTGCCAGCGGACAACAGAACTATGGCTACACCTTC
V gene: TRBV9; clone size: -; D gene: -; J gene: TRBJ2-3; CDR3 protein: CASSGIGGSTDTQYF; CDR3 DNA: TGTGCCAGCAGCGGTATCGGGGGTAGCACAGATACGCAGTATTTT
V gene: TRBV6-5; clone size: -; D gene: TRBD1; J gene: TRBJ2-7; CDR3 protein: CASSPDRARSYEQYF; CDR3 DNA: TGTGCCAGCAGCCCAGACAGGGCCCGCTCCTACGAGCAGTACTTC